This T cell receptor beta chain stems from a study of blood T cell repertoires in COVID-19. Study background: The study drew acute and convalescent COVID-19 samples from the United States, Italy and Spain. Sources were T cells, B-cell-depleted T cells, or PBMCs; the material itself was cDNA or gDNA.

This CDR3 has 13 residues. The germline V gene has CDR1 GTSNPN and CDR2 SVGIG (reference sequence). Between the trimmed V and J ends, which lost 2 bases and 10 bases, there was a span of 12 bases. The Seattle site enrolled patients during active infection and followed them longitudinally. TCRdb keeps only in-frame clones here, not all; method: immunoSEQ multiplex PCR. The table lists around 300,000 clones, 75% to 90% of them singletons. The TCR sequence derives from a woman in her 70s with COVID-19, enrolled during active disease. Sequencing was done on a sample of peripheral blood. V and J are TRBV30 and TRBJ1-6, with D possibly matching TRBD1 (5 bases). The CDR3 spells CAWSKDNYSPLHF. The DNA for the CDR3 is TGTGCCTGGAGTAAGGACAATTACTCACCCCTCCACTTT.